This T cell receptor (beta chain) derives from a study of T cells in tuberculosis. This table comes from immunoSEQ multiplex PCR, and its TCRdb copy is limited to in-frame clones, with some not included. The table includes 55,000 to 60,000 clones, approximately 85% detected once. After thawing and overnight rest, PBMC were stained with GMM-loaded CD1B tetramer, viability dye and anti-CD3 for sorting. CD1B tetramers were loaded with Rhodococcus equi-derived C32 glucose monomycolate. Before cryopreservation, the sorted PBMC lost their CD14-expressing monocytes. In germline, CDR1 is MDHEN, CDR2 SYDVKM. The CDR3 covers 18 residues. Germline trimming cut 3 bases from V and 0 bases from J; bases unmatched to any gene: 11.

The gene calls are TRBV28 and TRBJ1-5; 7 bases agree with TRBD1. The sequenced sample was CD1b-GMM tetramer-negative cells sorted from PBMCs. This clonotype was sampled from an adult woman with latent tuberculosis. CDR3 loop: CASSFPRDREYSNQPQHF. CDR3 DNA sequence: TGTGCCAGCAGTTTTCCCCGAGACAGGGAATATAGCAATCAGCCCCAGCATTTT.